This TCR beta chain was captured by sequencing in a study of shared clonotypes between healthy human individuals. Study as a whole: Donors were a couple of women and a few men aged 18 to 49. General observations from the study: Larger estimated richness was generally recorded for naive subsets relative to memory subsets.

Only in-frame clones appear in the TCRdb table, and some are missing; sequencing was by immunoSEQ multiplex PCR. The sample lists fewer than 850,000 clones, about nine tenths occurring once. Turning to this clone: The antigen remains undetermined.

V lost 8 bases to trimming and J lost 2 bases, with 13 bases between them. CDR1 is SGHTA and CDR2 is FQGNSA in the germline V gene. This CDR3 comprises 13 residues. None of the donors, who were healthy HIV-negative adults, had recently had acute infections or vaccinations. The sequenced sample was memory CD8+ T cells from PBMCs. Subset here: CD45RO+ cells pooled with CCR7-negative TemRA cells. This rearrangement joins TRBV7-2 to TRBJ2-7; possibly TRBD1 for D (5 bases). This TCR derives from a young man in good health. Some clones in this sample may be carry-over from other donors' samples. CDR3 amino acids: CASGWGATYEQYF. The CDR3 DNA reads TGTGCCAGCGGCTGGGGCGCAACCTACGAGCAGTACTTC.